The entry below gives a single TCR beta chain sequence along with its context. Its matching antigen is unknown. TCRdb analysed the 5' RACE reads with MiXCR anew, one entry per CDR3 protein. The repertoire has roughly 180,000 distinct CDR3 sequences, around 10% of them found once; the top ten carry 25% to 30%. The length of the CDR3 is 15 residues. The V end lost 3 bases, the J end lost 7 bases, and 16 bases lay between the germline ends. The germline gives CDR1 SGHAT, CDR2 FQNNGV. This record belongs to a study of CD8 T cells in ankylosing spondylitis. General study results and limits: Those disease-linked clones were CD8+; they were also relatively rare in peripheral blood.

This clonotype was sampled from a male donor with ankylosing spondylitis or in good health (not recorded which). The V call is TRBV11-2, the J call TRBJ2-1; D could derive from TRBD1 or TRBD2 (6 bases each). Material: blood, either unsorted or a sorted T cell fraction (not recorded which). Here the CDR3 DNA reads TGTGCCAGCAGCTTCGAACGGGGGCCCCCGAATGAGCAGTTCTTC. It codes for CASSFERGPPNEQFF.